What follows is one T cell receptor (beta chain) and its context. The antigen is undetermined. From germline, CDR1 is SGHRS and CDR2 YFSETQ. The CDR3 extends over 11 amino acids. This sample was included in a study of monozygotic twins with inflammatory bowel disease. Study-wide results and caveats: Among twins, concordant and discordant pairs did not differ in repertoire similarity, possibly from limited power.

The input for each TCR library was around 3,400 ng of total RNA. TCRdb reanalyzed the 5' RACE reads and collapses them to one entry per CDR3 protein, without DNA. The sample has around 220,000 distinct CDR3 sequences. Input material: blood. The receptor was derived from a human donor with ulcerative colitis or Crohn's disease, or a healthy co-twin of an affected twin (not recorded which). The chain joins TRBV5-1 to TRBJ1-2; TCRdb lists TRBD1, though no DNA is available to test this call. CDR3 sequence: CASSLSVGQIF.